This T cell receptor beta chain originates from a study of blood T cell repertoires in COVID-19. The repertoire was sequenced with immunoSEQ multiplex PCR; TCRdb's copy has only in-frame clones and lacks some. The table records approximately 170,000 clones, approximately 91% of them present only once. The clonotype comes from a woman between 18 and 30 years old who had recovered from COVID-19. The sample taken for sequencing was PBMCs or T cells enriched from blood (not recorded which).

DNA for the CDR3: TGTGCCAGCAGCCCCAGTCGGGGGCAGTACTTC. Its protein is CASSPSRGQYF. The J gene is TRBJ2-7, the V gene TRBV7-2, with D possibly TRBD2 on 5 matching bases. The CDR3 runs to 11 residues. Germline CDR1 reads SGHTA; CDR2 reads FQGNSA. V lost 5 bases and J 9 bases, leaving 11 bases between the germline ends.